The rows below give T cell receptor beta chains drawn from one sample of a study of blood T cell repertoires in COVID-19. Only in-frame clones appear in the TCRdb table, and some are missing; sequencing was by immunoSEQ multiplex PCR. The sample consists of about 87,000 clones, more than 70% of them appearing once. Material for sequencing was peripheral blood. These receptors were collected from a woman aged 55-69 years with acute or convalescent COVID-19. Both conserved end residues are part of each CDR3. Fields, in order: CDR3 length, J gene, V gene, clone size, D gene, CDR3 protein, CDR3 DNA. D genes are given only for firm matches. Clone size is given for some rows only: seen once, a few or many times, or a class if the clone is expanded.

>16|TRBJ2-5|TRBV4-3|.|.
CASSQDWGRGQETQYF
TGCGCCAGCAGCCAAGATTGGGGCAGGGGCCAAGAGACCCAGTACTTC
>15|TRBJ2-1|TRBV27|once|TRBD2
CASTPGRGPYNEQFF
TGTGCCAGCACCCCGGGGAGGGGACCCTACAATGAGCAGTTCTTC
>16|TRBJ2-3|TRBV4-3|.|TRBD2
CASSPGTSGGEDTQYF
TGCGCCAGCAGCCCCGGGACTAGCGGGGGGGAAGATACGCAGTATTTT
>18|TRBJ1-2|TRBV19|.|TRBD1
CASSTNLGQGPRDYGYTF
TGTGCCAGTAGTACAAACTTGGGACAGGGTCCGAGGGACTATGGCTACACCTTC
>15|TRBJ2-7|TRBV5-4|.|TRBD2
CASSLIRGSSDEQYF
TGTGCCAGCAGCTTGATTCGCGGGAGTAGCGACGAGCAGTACTTC
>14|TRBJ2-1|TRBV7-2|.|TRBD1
CASSSTTGGWEQFF
TGTGCCAGCAGCTCAACAACAGGGGGCTGGGAGCAGTTCTTC
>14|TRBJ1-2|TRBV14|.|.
CASSQVPGSGGYTF
TGTGCCAGCAGCCAAGTTCCGGGTTCGGGAGGCTACACCTTC
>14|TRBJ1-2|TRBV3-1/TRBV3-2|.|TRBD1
CASTSQGFNYGYTF
TGTGCCAGCACCTCACAGGGGTTTAACTATGGCTACACCTTC
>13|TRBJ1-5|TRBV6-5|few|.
CASSYGRNQPQHF
TGTGCCAGCAGTTACGGCCGAAATCAGCCCCAGCATTTT
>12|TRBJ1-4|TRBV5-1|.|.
CASSLRGEKLFF
TGCGCCAGCAGCTTGAGGGGTGAAAAACTGTTTTTT
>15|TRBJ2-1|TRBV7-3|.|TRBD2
CASSSSGGGYNEQFF
TGTGCCAGCAGCTCCTCGGGCGGGGGCTACAATGAGCAGTTCTTC
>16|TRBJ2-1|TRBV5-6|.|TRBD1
CASSLSGTGVYNEQFF
TGTGCCAGCAGCTTGTCTGGGACAGGGGTATACAATGAGCAGTTCTTC
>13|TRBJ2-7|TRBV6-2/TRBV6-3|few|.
CASRYRSGDEQYF
TGTGCCAGCAGATACAGGTCCGGGGACGAGCAGTACTTC
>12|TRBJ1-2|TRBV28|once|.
CASSNRAYGYTF
TGTGCCAGCAGCAACAGGGCCTATGGCTACACCTTC